The 7 T cell receptor beta chains presented below share a single source sample, sequenced in a study of beta chain features in type 1 diabetes. Findings and limits, study-wide: Across all four CD4+ subsets, people with type 1 diabetes showed modestly shorter TCRB CDR3s.

Expressed TCRB transcripts were sequenced, since all the RNA that had been isolated was reverse transcribed. Clones were sequenced by immunoSEQ multiplex PCR, and TCRdb holds only the in-frame ones, with some missing. The data contain about 190,000 clones, approximately 7.8% of them seen just once; the ten biggest clones take up approximately 0.93%. These receptors have no identified antigens. Sequences were obtained from central memory CD4+ T cells from blood. The receptors come from a woman in her forties with type 1 diabetes.

This clone appeared a few times. The genes are TRBV14 and TRBJ1-1, with D unclear. V was shortened by 5 bases and J by 4 bases, with 14 bases between the two germline ends. The CDR3 consists of 14 residues. Germline V CDR1 and CDR2: SGHDN, FVKESK. CDR3 loop: CASSTQSGSTEAFF. The CDR3, as DNA: TGTGCCAGCAGCACCCAGTCGGGGAGCACTGAAGCTTTCTTT. Full variable domain (rest looked up from reference TRBV14 and TRBJ1-1): EAGVTQFPSHSVIEKGQTVTLRCDPISGHDNLYWYRRVMGKEIKFLLHFVKESKQDESGMPNNRFLAERTGGTYSTLKVQPAELEDSGVYFCASSTQSGSTEAFFGQGTRLTVV.

The J gene is TRBJ2-5, the V gene TRBV4-3; D possibly corresponds to TRBD2 (6 bases). The ends were cut back, 0 bases at V and 5 bases at J, with 16 bases in the middle. Germline V gene sequence: CDR1 LGHNA, CDR2 YSLEER. There are 16 residues in the CDR3. CDR3 DNA: TGCGCCAGCAGCCAAGATCAGGCACGGAGGGGCGAGACCCAGTACTTC. Protein sequence: CASSQDQARRGETQYF.

V usage is TRBV19 and J usage is TRBJ2-1; 11 bases match TRBD2. The CDR3 runs to 17 residues. Germline-derived CDR1 and CDR2 are LNHDA and SQIVND (reference sequence). The V segment lost 5 bases and the J segment 8 bases; nucleotides outside the gene matches: 14. DNA of the CDR3: TGTGCCAGTAGTTTTTCCCCCACTAGCGGGAGTAGGGATGAGCAGTTCTTC. Protein sequence: CASSFSPTSGSRDEQFF.

The chain uses TRBV6-5 and TRBJ1-2; 8 bases are a match to TRBD1. The junction had 7 bases not matched to a gene; V was cut back by 5 bases and J by 2 bases. CDR1 is MNHEY and CDR2 is SVGAGI in the germline V gene. The CDR3 is made up of 15 amino acids. CDR3 in amino acids: CASSPGRQGNYGYTF. As DNA, the CDR3 is TGTGCCAGCAGTCCCGGGCGACAGGGGAACTATGGCTACACCTTC.

There are a few counts of this clone. V usage is TRBV7-3 and J usage is TRBJ2-6, with D possibly TRBD2 on 5 matching bases. This CDR3 region has 17 residues. Trimming stripped 5 bases from V and 0 bases from J, with 14 bases between. Germline CDR1 SGHTA, CDR2 FQGTGA. CDR3 in DNA: TGTGCCAGCAGCCCCTCAGCGGCGACCTCTGGGGCCAACGTCCTGACTTTC. This codes for CASSPSAATSGANVLTF. Drawing the rest from reference TRBV7-3 and TRBJ2-6, the complete variable domain is GAGVSQTPSNKVTEKGKYVELRCDPISGHTALYWYRQSLGQGPEFLIYFQGTGAADDSGLPNDRFFAVRPEGSVSTLKIQRTERGDSAVYLCASSPSAATSGANVLTFGAGSRLTVL.

The genes are TRBV5-4 and TRBJ2-7, with TRBD2 matching over 12 bases. This CDR3 region has 16 residues. Germline CDR1 SGHNT, CDR2 YYREEE (reference sequence). With V trimmed by 3 bases and J by 4 bases, 8 bases remained unmatched. The chain's CDR3 is CASSSELAGGPYEQYF. The CDR3, as DNA: TGTGCCAGCAGCTCTGAGCTAGCGGGGGGGCCATACGAGCAGTACTTC.

J is TRBJ2-1 and V is TRBV10-3; tentatively, D is TRBD1 (6 bases). Germline loops: CDR1 ENHRY, CDR2 SYGVKD. V gave up 5 bases and J gave up 8 bases, with 22 bases separating them. The CDR3 consists of 16 residues. For the CDR3, the DNA is TGTGCCATCAGTTCCCCCGCGCCGACAGGACTTCATGAGCAGTTCTTC. Translation gives CAISSPAPTGLHEQFF.